This T cell receptor beta chain is from a study of shared clonotypes between healthy human individuals. Turning to the study itself: The donor group consisted of a couple of women and three men, aged 18 to 49. Findings and limits, study-wide: Richness estimates generally favored naive over memory subsets.

V was trimmed by 1 base and J by 6 bases, leaving 15 bases between them. The CDR3 contains 15 residues. Germline lookup yields CDR1 SGHRS and CDR2 YFSETQ. Splitting of CD4+ cells produced CD45RA+ naive and CD45RA-negative memory subsets. Concerning this clone itself: The target antigen is unknown.

Some clones are missing from TCRdb's copy, which holds only in-frame ones; the method was immunoSEQ multiplex PCR. The table shows about 1.5 million clones, with 95% to 99% occurring only once. Sequenced: naive CD4+ T cells sorted from blood. Subset here: CD45RA+ positively selected. The chain has TRBV5-1 and TRBJ2-3; D ambiguous. This receptor was identified in a man aged 25-40 years in good health. This CDR3 is CASSLSGSLRDTQYF. In DNA, the CDR3 is TGCGCCAGCAGCTTGAGTGGCTCTCTTAGGGATACGCAGTATTTT.